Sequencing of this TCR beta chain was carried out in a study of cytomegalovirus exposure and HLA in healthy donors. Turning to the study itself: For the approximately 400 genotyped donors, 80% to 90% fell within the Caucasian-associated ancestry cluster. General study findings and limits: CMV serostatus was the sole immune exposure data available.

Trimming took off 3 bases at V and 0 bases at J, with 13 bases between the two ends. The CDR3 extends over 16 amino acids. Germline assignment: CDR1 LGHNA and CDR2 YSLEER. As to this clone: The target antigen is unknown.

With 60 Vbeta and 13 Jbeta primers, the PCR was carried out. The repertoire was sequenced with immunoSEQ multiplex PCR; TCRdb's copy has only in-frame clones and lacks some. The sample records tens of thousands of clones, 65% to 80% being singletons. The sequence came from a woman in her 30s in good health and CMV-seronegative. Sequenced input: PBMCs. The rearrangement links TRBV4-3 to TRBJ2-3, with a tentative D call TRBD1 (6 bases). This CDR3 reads CASSQGAITSTDTQYF. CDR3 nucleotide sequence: TGCGCCAGCAGCCAGGGGGCTATCACTAGCACAGATACGCAGTATTTT.